The 3 T cell receptor beta chains presented below share a single source sample, sequenced in a study of blood T cell repertoires in COVID-19. Generated by immunoSEQ multiplex PCR, the TCRdb table keeps only in-frame clones and is missing some. The profile covers about 74,000 clones, with 80% to 95% appearing a single time and more than 0.85% taken by the ten largest. Sample: peripheral blood. The receptors originated from a woman in her forties or fifties in a cohort sampled during active COVID-19.

J is TRBJ2-1 and V is TRBV24-1, with 8 bases identical to TRBD2. Germline V gene sequence: CDR1 KGHDR, CDR2 SFDVKD. The CDR3 runs 13 residues. J lost 7 bases, V lost 4 bases, and 2 bases had no gene match. The CDR3 sequence is CATSDRGGNEQFF. The DNA for the CDR3 is TGTGCCACCAGTGACCGGGGGGGGAATGAGCAGTTCTTC.

CDR3 DNA sequence: TGCGCCAGCAGCCTTCGTCCAGGGGAGAACTCCTACAATGAGCAGTTCTTC. Translation: CASSLRPGENSYNEQFF. This chain joins TRBV4-1 and TRBJ2-1; perhaps TRBD1 as D (6 bases). The CDR3 has 17 amino acids. Trimming shortened V by 4 bases and J by 0 bases, and 16 bases separated the two germline ends. Looked up from germline, CDR1 is MGHRA and CDR2 is YSYEKL.

The chain couples TRBV7-3 to TRBJ2-1; 10 nucleotides align to TRBD2. In germline, CDR1 is SGHTA, CDR2 FQGTGA. Trimming removed 5 bases from V and 6 bases from J; junction bases left unmatched: 10. The CDR3 covers 16 residues. CDR3 in DNA: TGTGCCAGCAGCCCCGCTAGCGGGAGTGGGGGCAATGAGCAGTTCTTC. Its translation is CASSPASGSGGNEQFF.